Here is one T cell receptor beta chain with its context. The target of this receptor is not known. No much larger clone exists at a distance of one base, and base qualities are not known. The source of the sample is a study of multiple sclerosis patients with progressive multifocal leukoencephalopathy (dated 2019 in TCRdb). At the level of the whole study: Controls were a few natalizumab-treated MS patients who did not develop PML, sampled longitudinally. The study examined peripheral T and B cells of MS patients who developed PML (4 under natalizumab, 1 after alemtuzumab) and treated patients who did not. From before therapy, through 6 and 12 months, up to PML onset, two natalizumab-treated patients who later developed PML were tracked longitudinally. The goal of the study was to detect any JC virus-specific or public T-cell expansions that arose at the time of PML onset. Broader findings and caveats from the paper: In most PML patients, lower normalized Shannon entropy suggested less diverse TRB repertoires, while the natalizumab-treated controls had values close to 1. No common TRBV or TRBJ gene usage or preferential TRBV-TRBJ pairings were detected when PML developed. TRB clones above 0.5% frequency appeared only in PML patients, but expanded clones at PML onset were already present before and during natalizumab therapy. With only a small, descriptive cohort, it remained unclear whether the findings reflect JC virus infection or general immunocompromise. Only peripheral blood was analyzed, although cerebrospinal fluid or brain lymphocytes might be more informative for natalizumab-associated PML.

Taken with the paper, the label for time point translates to: before natalizumab initiation. All listed patients had previously received interferon beta, and all PML patients were female. T0 blood samples were collected before the first natalizumab infusion. Ficoll-Hypaque density gradient centrifugation was used to isolate peripheral blood mononuclear cells. CDR3 length: 11 amino acids, cysteine to phenylalanine. Only the CDR3 DNA stays, 33 bases, in frame from base 1. V is reduced by 6 bases and J by 0 bases, leaving a spacing of 1 base between them. In the germline V gene, CDR1 corresponds to MNHEY and CDR2 to SVGAGI. TRB CDR3 regions were amplified from genomic DNA with the immunoSEQ two-step multiplex PCR at survey-level depth. Synthetic inline TR CDR3 controls covering all V-J pairings were spiked into each PCR so that template counts could be estimated and amplification bias removed. Reads went through processing to reduce amplification and sequencing bias, and quantification was done against synthetic TR CDR3 analogs. The authors' analysis ran thus. Raw data were processed in ImmunoSEQ Analyzer, with out-of-frame sequences and CDR3s containing stop codons removed, and gene names were assigned according to IMGT nomenclature. Normalized Shannon entropy, defined as 1 minus Pielou's evenness, was used to summarize repertoire diversity. TRB sequences were considered identical only when V gene, J gene and CDR3 were shared. Public PML clonotypes were CDR3s shared by two or more PML-onset samples but absent earlier, in controls, and in public databases. Position-by-position CDR3 amino acid composition was analyzed in Skylign with the observed count method. Here the immuneACCESS table is served through TCRdb, limited to in-frame sequences with V and J called. Missing clones are a known gap in these copies; in checked studies unresolved V genes cover under half, and the rest lacks a known reason. V, J and clone size are taken as reported in that table, and D and trimming were inferred from the DNA itself. This sample lists fewer than 40,000 clones; over 90% were detected once. The top ten hold about 1.9% of the sample.

The V and J genes are TRBV6-5 and TRBJ2-3, with no D gene named confidently. This TCR was recovered from a man aged 25 to 45 with multiple sclerosis. The source material was PBMCs. Read as DNA, the sequence is TGTGCCAGCAGGAGCACAGATACGCAGTATTTT. This sequence encodes CASRSTDTQYF.